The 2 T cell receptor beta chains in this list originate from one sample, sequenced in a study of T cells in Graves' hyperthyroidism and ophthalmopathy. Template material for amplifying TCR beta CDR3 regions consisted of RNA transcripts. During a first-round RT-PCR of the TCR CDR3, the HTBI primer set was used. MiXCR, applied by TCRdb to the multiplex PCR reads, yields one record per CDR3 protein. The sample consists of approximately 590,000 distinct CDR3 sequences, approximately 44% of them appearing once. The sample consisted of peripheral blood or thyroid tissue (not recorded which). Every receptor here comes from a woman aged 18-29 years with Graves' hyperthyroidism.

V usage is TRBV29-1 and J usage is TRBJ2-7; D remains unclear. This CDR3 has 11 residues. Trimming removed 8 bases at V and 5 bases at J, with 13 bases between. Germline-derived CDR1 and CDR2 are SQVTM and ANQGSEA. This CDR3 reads CSLVSSNEQYF. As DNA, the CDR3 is TGCAGCTTAGTTAGCAGCAACGAGCAGTACTTC.

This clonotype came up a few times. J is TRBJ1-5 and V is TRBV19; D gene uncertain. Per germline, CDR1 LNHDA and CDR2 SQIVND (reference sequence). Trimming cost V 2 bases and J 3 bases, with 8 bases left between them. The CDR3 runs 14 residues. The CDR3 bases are TGTGCCAGTAGTATAAGAAGTTACAATCAGCCCCAGCATTTT. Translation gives CASSIRSYNQPQHF.